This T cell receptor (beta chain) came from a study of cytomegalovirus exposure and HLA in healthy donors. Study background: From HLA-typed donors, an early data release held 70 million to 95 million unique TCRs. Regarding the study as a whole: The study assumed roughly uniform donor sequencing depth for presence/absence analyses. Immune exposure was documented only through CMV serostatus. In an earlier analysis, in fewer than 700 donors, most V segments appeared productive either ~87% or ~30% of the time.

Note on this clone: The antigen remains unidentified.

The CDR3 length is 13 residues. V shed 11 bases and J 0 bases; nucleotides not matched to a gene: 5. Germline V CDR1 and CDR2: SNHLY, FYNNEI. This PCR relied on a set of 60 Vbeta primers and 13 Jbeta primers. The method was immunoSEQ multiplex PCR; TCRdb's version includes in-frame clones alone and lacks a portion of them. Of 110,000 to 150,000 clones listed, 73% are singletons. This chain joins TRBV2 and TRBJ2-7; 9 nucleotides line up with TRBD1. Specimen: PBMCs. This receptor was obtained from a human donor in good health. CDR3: CAGGQGSSYEQYF. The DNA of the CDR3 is TGTGCCGGTGGACAGGGGAGCTCCTACGAGCAGTACTTC.